The clone carrying this TCR beta chain has more than one count but fewer than ten. The data derive from a study of T cells in Graves' hyperthyroidism and ophthalmopathy. Researchers took RNA transcripts and amplified the TCR beta CDR3 regions from them. TCR CDR3 underwent first-round RT-PCR with the HTBI primer set. TCRdb analysed the multiplex PCR reads with MiXCR anew, one entry per CDR3 protein. Here the sample spans 660,000 or so distinct CDR3 sequences, around 20% being singletons. CDR3 size: 16 residues. Germline loops: CDR1 SGHVS, CDR2 FQNEAQ. V trimming: 5 bases; J trimming: 5 bases; junction bases outside the gene matches: 14.

This sequence originates from a man aged 25 to 40 with Graves' ophthalmopathy. Input material: blood. The rearrangement links TRBV7-8 to TRBJ2-5; 7 nucleotides match TRBD2. CDR3 loop: CASSRTPRGTGETQYF. The DNA for the CDR3 is TGTGCCAGCAGCCGCACCCCGCGGGGGACGGGGGAGACCCAGTACTTC.